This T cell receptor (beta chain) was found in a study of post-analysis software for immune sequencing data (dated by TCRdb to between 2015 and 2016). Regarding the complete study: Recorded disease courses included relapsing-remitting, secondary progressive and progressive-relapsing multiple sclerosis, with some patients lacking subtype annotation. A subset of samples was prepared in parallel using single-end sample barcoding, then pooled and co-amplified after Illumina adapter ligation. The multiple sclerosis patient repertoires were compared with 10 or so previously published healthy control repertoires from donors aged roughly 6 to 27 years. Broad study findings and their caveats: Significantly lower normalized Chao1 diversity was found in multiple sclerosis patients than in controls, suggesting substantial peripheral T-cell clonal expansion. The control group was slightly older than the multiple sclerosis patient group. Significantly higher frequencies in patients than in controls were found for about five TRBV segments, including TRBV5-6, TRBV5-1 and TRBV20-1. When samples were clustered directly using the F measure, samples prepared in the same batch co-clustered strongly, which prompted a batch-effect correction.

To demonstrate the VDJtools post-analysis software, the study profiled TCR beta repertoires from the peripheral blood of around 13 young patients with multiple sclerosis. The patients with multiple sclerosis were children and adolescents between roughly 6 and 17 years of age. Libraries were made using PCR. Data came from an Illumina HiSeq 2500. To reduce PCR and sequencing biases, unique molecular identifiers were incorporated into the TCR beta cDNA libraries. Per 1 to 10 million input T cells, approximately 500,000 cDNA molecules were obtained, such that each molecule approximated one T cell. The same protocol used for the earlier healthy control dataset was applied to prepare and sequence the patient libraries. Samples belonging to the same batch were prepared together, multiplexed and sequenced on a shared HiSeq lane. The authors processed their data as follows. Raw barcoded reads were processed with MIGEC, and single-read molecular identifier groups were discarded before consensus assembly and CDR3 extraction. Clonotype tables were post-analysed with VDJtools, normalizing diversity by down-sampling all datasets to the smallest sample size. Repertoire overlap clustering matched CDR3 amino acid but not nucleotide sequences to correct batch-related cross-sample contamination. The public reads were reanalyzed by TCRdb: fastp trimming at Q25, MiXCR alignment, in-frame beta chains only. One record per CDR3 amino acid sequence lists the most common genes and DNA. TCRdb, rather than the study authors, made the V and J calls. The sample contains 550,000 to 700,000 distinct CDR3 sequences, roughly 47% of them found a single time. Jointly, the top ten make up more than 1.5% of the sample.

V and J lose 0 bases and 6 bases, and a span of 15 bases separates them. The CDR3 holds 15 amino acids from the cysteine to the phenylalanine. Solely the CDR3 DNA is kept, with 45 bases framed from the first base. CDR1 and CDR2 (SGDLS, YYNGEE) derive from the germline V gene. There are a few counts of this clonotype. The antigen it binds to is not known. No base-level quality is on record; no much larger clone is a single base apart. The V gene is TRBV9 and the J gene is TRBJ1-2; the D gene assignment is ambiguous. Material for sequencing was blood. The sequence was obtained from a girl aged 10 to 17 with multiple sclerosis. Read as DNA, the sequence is TGTGCCAGCAGCGTAGCTACGACACCGTGGAATGGCTACACCTTC. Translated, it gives CASSVATTPWNGYTF.